The 10 T cell receptor beta chains listed next were all sequenced from one sample in a study of blood T cell repertoires in COVID-19. Generated by immunoSEQ multiplex PCR, the TCRdb table keeps only in-frame clones and is missing some. This sample yields some 170,000 clones, of which approximately 80% are seen a single time; approximately 6% belongs to the top ten. The sequenced sample consisted of PBMCs or T cells enriched from blood (not recorded which). Receptors were obtained from a man aged 35-49 years who had recovered from COVID-19.

Only a few counts were recorded for this clone. The chain joins TRBV27 to TRBJ1-3; D is possibly TRBD1 (5 bases). Between the trimmed V and J ends, which lost 3 bases and 2 bases, there was a span of 8 bases. The CDR3 spans 14 residues. CDR1 is MNHEY and CDR2 is SMNVEV in the germline V gene (reference sequence). CDR3 protein: CASSFGRAGNTIYF. For the CDR3, the DNA is TGTGCCAGCAGTTTCGGCAGGGCTGGAAACACCATATATTTT.

The chain recombines TRBV5-1 with TRBJ2-4; no definite D call. The V gene's germline CDR1 is SGHRS and CDR2 YFSETQ. The CDR3 covers 16 residues. Trimming left V 0 bases short and J 1 base short, with 11 bases between. CDR3 region: CASSLETLRAKNIQYF. CDR3 coding DNA: TGCGCCAGCAGCTTGGAGACCCTGAGGGCCAAAAACATTCAGTACTTC.

There are a few counts of this clone. J is TRBJ1-3 and V is TRBV2; 9 bases match TRBD1. CDR3 length: 15 amino acids. Germline V CDR1 and CDR2: SNHLY, FYNNEI. Trimming cost V 8 bases and J 4 bases; bases outside gene matches: 9. CDR3 coding DNA: TGTGCCAGCGGTAGGGACAGGGCAGGAGGAAACACCATATATTTT. Translated, it gives CASGRDRAGGNTIYF.

This sequence joins TRBV18 and TRBJ1-1; 7 bases are a match to TRBD1. Germline V lookup: CDR1 KGHSH, CDR2 LQKENI. The CDR3 loop spans 14 amino acids. With V trimmed by 3 bases and J by 8 bases, 9 bases remained unmatched. CDR3 in DNA: TGTGCCAGCTCACCGGGACAGCTTAAACTCGAAGCTTTCTTT. Its protein product is CASSPGQLKLEAFF.

The chain employs TRBV7-6 and TRBJ1-2; 7 bases match TRBD1. Trimming cost V 5 bases and J 8 bases; bases outside gene matches: 17. The CDR3 sequence is 16 residues long. CDR1 is SGHVS and CDR2 is FNYEAQ in the germline V gene. The DNA of the CDR3 is TGTGCCAGCAGCCCAAACAGGGGAGGCATGATTGGGGGCTACACCTTC. Residues: CASSPNRGGMIGGYTF.

The gene calls are TRBV18 and TRBJ1-5, with TRBD1 matching over 7 bases. With 6 bases clipped from V and 4 bases from J, the junction kept 9 bases outside the gene matches. Germline CDR1 reads KGHSH; CDR2 reads LQKENI. This CDR3 comprises 15 residues. CDR3 loop: CASSRQGGENQPQHF. CDR3 bases: TGTGCCAGCTCTCGCCAGGGGGGCGAGAATCAGCCCCAGCATTTT.

The CDR3 loop is CASSRTVNTEAFF. In nucleotides, the CDR3 is TGTGCCAGCAGCCGGACAGTGAACACTGAAGCTTTCTTT. The chain employs TRBV27 and TRBJ1-1, with a weak D call TRBD1 (6 bases). The length of the CDR3 is 13 residues. The V and J ends lost 6 bases and 0 bases respectively, with 8 bases between them. The germline V gene encodes CDR1 MNHEY and CDR2 SMNVEV (reference sequence).

This chain links TRBV12-3 or TRBV12-4 with TRBJ1-6, with TRBD1 as a possible D gene (5 bases). The CDR3 totals 13 residues. V gave up 2 bases and J gave up 9 bases, with 8 bases separating them. In nucleotides, the CDR3 is TGTGCCAGCAGTTTACAGGGTGGTTCACCCCTCCACTTT. Its protein is CASSLQGGSPLHF.

The J gene is TRBJ1-5, the V gene TRBV19; 8 positions match TRBD1. The CDR3 is 18 amino acids. In germline, CDR1 is LNHDA, CDR2 SQIVND (reference sequence). V gave up 6 bases and J gave up 1 base; unmatched junction bases: 14. CDR3 in amino acids: CASSVLGQGLMSNQPQHF. In DNA, the CDR3 is TGTGCCAGTAGCGTCCTCGGACAGGGATTAATGAGCAATCAGCCCCAGCATTTT.

There are a few counts of this clone. The genes are TRBV9 and TRBJ2-6; D is possibly TRBD2 (6 bases). CDR1 and CDR2 from the germline V gene are SGDLS and YYNGEE. This CDR3 contains 13 residues. The ends were cut back, 4 bases at V and 11 bases at J, with 13 bases in the middle. Here the CDR3 DNA reads TGTGCCAGCAGCCCCCGACCTAGCGACGTCCTGACTTTC. Translation gives CASSPRPSDVLTF.